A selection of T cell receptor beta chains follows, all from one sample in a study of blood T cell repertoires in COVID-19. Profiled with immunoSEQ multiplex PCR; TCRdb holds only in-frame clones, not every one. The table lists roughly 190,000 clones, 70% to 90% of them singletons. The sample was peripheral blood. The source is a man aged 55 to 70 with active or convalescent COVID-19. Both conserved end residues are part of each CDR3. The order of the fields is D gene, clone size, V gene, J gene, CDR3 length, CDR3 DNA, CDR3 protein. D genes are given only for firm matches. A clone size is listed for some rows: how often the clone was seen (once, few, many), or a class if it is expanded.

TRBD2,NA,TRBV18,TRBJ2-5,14,TGTGCCAGCTCACCTCTAGCGGGGGGTGAGACCCAGTACTTC,CASSPLAGGETQYF
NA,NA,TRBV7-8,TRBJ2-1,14,TGTGCCAGCAGCGGACGGGCCCGGCGGGATGAGCAGTTCTTC,CASSGRARRDEQFF
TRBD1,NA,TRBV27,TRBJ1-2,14,TGTGCCAGCAGTTCGACAGGGGCGGCCTATGGCTACACCTTC,CASSSTGAAYGYTF
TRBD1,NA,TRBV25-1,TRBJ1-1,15,TGTGCCAGCAGTCCCTCAGGACAGGGTGGCACTGAAGCTTTCTTT,CASSPSGQGGTEAFF
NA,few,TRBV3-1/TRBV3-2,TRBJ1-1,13,TGTGCCAGCAGCCAAGGGCGGGGATCTGAAGCTTTCTTT,CASSQGRGSEAFF
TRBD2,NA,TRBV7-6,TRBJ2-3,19,TGTGCCAGCAGCTTAGCGTGGGGACTAGCGGGCGACAGCACAGATACGCAGTATTTT,CASSLAWGLAGDSTDTQYF
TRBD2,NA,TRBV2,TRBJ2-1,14,TGTGCCAGCATACCTAGCGGGGGACACAATGAGCAGTTCTTC,CASIPSGGHNEQFF
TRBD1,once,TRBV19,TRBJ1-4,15,TGTGCCAGTAGTATAGTGTCGGGACAGGCAGAAAAACTGTTTTTT,CASSIVSGQAEKLFF
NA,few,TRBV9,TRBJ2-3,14,TGTGCCAGCAGCGGCCCAGGGCCCACAGATACGCAGTATTTT,CASSGPGPTDTQYF
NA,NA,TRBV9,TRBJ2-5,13,TGTGCCAGCAGCGGACTAGAGCAAGAGACCCAGTACTTC,CASSGLEQETQYF
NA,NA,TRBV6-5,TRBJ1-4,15,TGTGCCAGCCGCGCGGGCGGGAGCGGAAATGAAAAACTGTTTTTT,CASRAGGSGNEKLFF
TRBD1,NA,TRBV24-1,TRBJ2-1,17,TGTGCCACCAGTGATCAAACCGGGCGACAGGGGTTGAATGAGCAGTTCTTC,CATSDQTGRQGLNEQFF
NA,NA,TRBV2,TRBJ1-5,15,TGTGCCAGCAGTGACCCCCGGGGGGCGAATCAGCCCCAGCATTTT,CASSDPRGANQPQHF
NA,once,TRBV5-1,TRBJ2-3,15,TGCGCCAGCAGCTTGGGACTCTCGAGCACAGATACGCAGTATTTT,CASSLGLSSTDTQYF
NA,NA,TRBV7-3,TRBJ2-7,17,TGTGCCAGCAGCTTAAGCCCATTTAACAATACCCCCTACGAGCAGTACTTC,CASSLSPFNNTPYEQYF
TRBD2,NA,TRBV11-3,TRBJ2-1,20,TGTGCCAGCAGCTTAGACCCAATTAGCGGGGGCCTGAGCTCCTACAATGAGCAGTTCTTC,CASSLDPISGGLSSYNEQFF
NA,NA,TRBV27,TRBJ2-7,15,TGTGCCAGCAGTTTAGCGGCGGTGGGCTCCTACGAGCAGTACTTC,CASSLAAVGSYEQYF
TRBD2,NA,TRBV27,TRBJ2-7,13,TGTGCCAGCAGTTGGACTAGGGGATACGAGCAGTACTTC,CASSWTRGYEQYF
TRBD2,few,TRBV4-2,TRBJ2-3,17,TGTGCCAGCAGCCAAAAACGAGGGACTAGCGGGGGAGATACGCAGTATTTT,CASSQKRGTSGGDTQYF
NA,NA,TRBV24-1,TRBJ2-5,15,TGTGCCACCAGTGAGGGGCAGGGGCGTGAAGAGACCCAGTACTTC,CATSEGQGREETQYF
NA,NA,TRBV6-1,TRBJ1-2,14,TGTGCCAGCAGTGAAGCCGCAGGGAACTATGGCTACACCTTC,CASSEAAGNYGYTF
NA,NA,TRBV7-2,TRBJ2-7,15,TGTGCCAGCAGCTTAATGACTACCGGTACGGGGGAGCAGTACTTC,CASSLMTTGTGEQYF
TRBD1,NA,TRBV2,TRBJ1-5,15,TGTGCCAGCAGCCTCTGGACAGGGGGGGGTCAGCCCCAGCATTTT,CASSLWTGGGQPQHF
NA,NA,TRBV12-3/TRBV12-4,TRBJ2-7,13,TGTGCCAGCAGTTTAGGAGTTTCCTACGAGCAGTACTTC,CASSLGVSYEQYF
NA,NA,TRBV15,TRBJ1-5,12,TGTGCCACCAGCAGAGATGACAGTCTCCAGCATTTT,CATSRDDSLQHF
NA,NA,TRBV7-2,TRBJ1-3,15,TGTGCCAGCAGCTTAGCGGACAGCTCTGGAAACACCATATATTTT,CASSLADSSGNTIYF
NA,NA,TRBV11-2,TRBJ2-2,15,TGTGCCAGCAGCTCATTAACAGGCTCGGGCGGGGAGCTGTTTTTT,CASSSLTGSGGELFF
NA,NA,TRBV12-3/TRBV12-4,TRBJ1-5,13,TGTGCCAGCAGACCGGGGGGTAGTCAGCCCCAGCATTTT,CASRPGGSQPQHF
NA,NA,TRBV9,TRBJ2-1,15,TGTGCCAGCAGCGTAGGGGGCGCGGGGAACAATGAGCAGTTCTTC,CASSVGGAGNNEQFF
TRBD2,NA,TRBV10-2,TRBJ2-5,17,TGCGCCAGCAGACTAGCGGGGGGGCTGTGGGGCCAAGAGACCCAGTACTTC,CASRLAGGLWGQETQYF
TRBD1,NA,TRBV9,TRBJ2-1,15,TGTGCCAGCAGCGTAGTGACAGGGACCCACAATGAGCAGTTCTTC,CASSVVTGTHNEQFF
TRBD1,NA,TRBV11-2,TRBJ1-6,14,TGTGCCAGCAGCTTAGAGGGGACAGGCTCACCCCTCCACTTT,CASSLEGTGSPLHF
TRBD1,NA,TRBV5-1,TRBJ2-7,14,TGCGCCAGCAGCCGTTCGGGACAGAACTACGAGCAGTACTTC,CASSRSGQNYEQYF
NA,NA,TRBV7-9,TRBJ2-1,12,TGTGCCAGCAGCTTAAGTTCCGGTGAGCAGTTCTTC,CASSLSSGEQFF
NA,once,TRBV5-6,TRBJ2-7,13,TGTGCCAGCAGCTTTAAGCGGACCTACGAGCAGTACTTC,CASSFKRTYEQYF
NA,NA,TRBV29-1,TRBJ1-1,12,TGCAGCGCCGGGTCTGGGAACACTGAAGCTTTCTTT,CSAGSGNTEAFF
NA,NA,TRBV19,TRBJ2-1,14,TGTGCCAGTAGTAGATCGGGGACATACAATGAGCAGTTCTTC,CASSRSGTYNEQFF
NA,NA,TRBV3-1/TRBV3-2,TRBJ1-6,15,TGTGCCAGCAGCCAAGTGGCAGGGAAAGATTCACCCCTCCACTTT,CASSQVAGKDSPLHF
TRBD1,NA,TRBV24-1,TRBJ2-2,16,TGTGCCACCAGTGACCTGACAGGGGCGGACACCGGGGAGCTGTTTTTT,CATSDLTGADTGELFF
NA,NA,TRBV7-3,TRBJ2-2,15,TGTGCCAGCAGCCCTCTAGCGTCGAACACCGGGGAGCTGTTTTTT,CASSPLASNTGELFF
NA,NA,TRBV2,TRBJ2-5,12,TGTGCCAGCAGTGAAGCGCGTGAGACCCAGTACTTC,CASSEARETQYF